These 8 T cell receptor beta chains share one sample of origin, sequenced in a study of blood T cell repertoires in COVID-19. Using immunoSEQ multiplex PCR, the repertoire was profiled, and TCRdb retains in-frame clones only, with some absent. The sample holds fewer than 300,000 clones, 80% to 90% seen once. Material: PBMCs or T cells enriched from blood (not recorded which). These receptors all stem from a woman in her 30s who had recovered from COVID-19.

This chain links TRBV6-1 with TRBJ1-1; D remains ambiguous. The CDR3 is made up of 13 amino acids. V was clipped by 0 bases and J by 11 bases, with 13 bases between them. From germline, CDR1 is MNHNS and CDR2 SASEGT. CDR3 sequence: CASSEAPRTGAFF. In DNA, the CDR3 is TGTGCCAGCAGTGAAGCGCCCAGGACTGGTGCTTTCTTT.

The J gene is TRBJ1-4, the V gene TRBV19, with D tentatively TRBD1 (6 bases). The CDR3 is 15 residues long. The germline V gene encodes CDR1 LNHDA and CDR2 SQIVND (reference sequence). The germline V and J ends were trimmed by 1 base and 3 bases, with 9 bases remaining between them. The CDR3 reads CASSIADRSNEKLFF. DNA of the CDR3: TGTGCCAGTAGTATAGCGGACAGATCTAATGAAAAACTGTTTTTT.

The genes are TRBV28 and TRBJ1-4, with D possibly matching TRBD1 (5 bases). This CDR3 spans 15 amino acids. Germline V gives CDR1 MDHEN, CDR2 SYDVKM. V was trimmed by 5 bases and J by 3 bases, leaving 13 bases between them. CDR3 sequence (DNA): TGTGCCAGCAGTCCCCCGAGACAGCCTAATGAAAAACTGTTTTTT. It is translated as CASSPPRQPNEKLFF.

The V call is TRBV5-1, the J call TRBJ2-7; 12 positions match TRBD1. This CDR3 contains 15 residues. CDR1 SGHRS and CDR2 YFSETQ come from the germline V gene. J was trimmed by 7 bases and V by 3 bases; bases with no gene match: 8. The CDR3 is CASSSRDRGPPEQYF. The CDR3 bases are TGCGCCAGCAGCTCACGGGACAGGGGGCCACCAGAGCAGTACTTC.

The chain links TRBV5-1 to TRBJ1-1; TRBD1 agrees at 8 bases. The CDR3 loop spans 14 amino acids. Germline V gene data show CDR1 as SGHRS and CDR2 as YFSETQ. After removal of 1 base from V and 5 bases from J, the junction contained 4 bases not matched to a gene. The CDR3 DNA sequence: TGCGCCAGCAGCTTGTCAGGGGGCCAGACTGAAGCTTTCTTT. Protein product: CASSLSGGQTEAFF.

The chain carries TRBV5-4 and TRBJ2-7; 8 nucleotides agree with TRBD1. V shed 5 bases, J shed 5 bases, and the junction held 15 bases outside the gene matches. This CDR3 spans 16 amino acids. Germline CDR1 and CDR2: SGHNT and YYREEE (reference sequence). The CDR3: CASSSPLGQGNDEQYF. As DNA, the CDR3 is TGTGCCAGCAGTTCGCCTCTTGGACAGGGAAATGACGAGCAGTACTTC.

This clone appeared once. V and J are TRBV6-5 and TRBJ1-6; TRBD1 agrees at 9 bases. V trimming: 4 bases; J trimming: 6 bases; junction bases outside the gene matches: 7. CDR1 and CDR2 (germline): MNHEY, SVGAGI. This CDR3 comprises 16 residues. In DNA form, the CDR3 reads TGTGCCAGCAGTTTCTCGACAGGGGGGGTTAATTCACCCCTCCACTTT. Encoded protein: CASSFSTGGVNSPLHF.

This clone was seen once. V and J are TRBV5-1 and TRBJ1-3, with a tentative D call TRBD1 (5 bases). CDR1 and CDR2 (germline): SGHRS, YFSETQ. CDR3 length: 17 amino acids. Deletions cut 0 bases from V and 0 bases from J, with 13 bases between. CDR3 coding DNA: TGCGCCAGCAGCTTGGGCACAGGTTCAATCTCTGGAAACACCATATATTTT. This gives the protein CASSLGTGSISGNTIYF. Variable domain in full (rest from reference TRBV5-1 and TRBJ1-3): KAGVTQTPRYLIKTRGQQVTLSCSPISGHRSVSWYQQTPGQGLQFLFEYFSETQRNKGNFPGRFSGRQFSNSRSEMNVSTLELGDSALYLCASSLGTGSISGNTIYFGEGSWLTVV.